This is a list of T cell receptor beta chains from one sample in a study of CD4 T cells in relation to SARS-CoV-2 and coronaviruses. Sequencing was performed with immunoSEQ multiplex PCR; in TCRdb, only in-frame clones are kept and a portion is missing. The sample has approximately 31,000 clones, 65% to 80% seen once; the top ten hold 3.4%. These receptors lack a known antigen. What was sequenced was memory CD4+ T cells from PBMCs, cultured in vitro. Every receptor here comes from an adult with COVID-19. Each CDR3 is given with its conserved first and last residue. A D gene is named only where the DNA matches it firmly. Clone size is given for some rows only: seen once, a few or many times, or a class if the clone is expanded.

j_call,cdr3_length,clone_size,v_call,d_call,cdr3_nt,cdr3_aa
TRBJ2-7,13,.,TRBV21-1,.,TGTGCCAGCAGCAAGGACAGGGGGTACGAGCAGTACTTC,CASSKDRGYEQYF
TRBJ2-7,14,.,TRBV5-4,TRBD1,TGTGCCAGCAGCGGAGACAGGGCCCTTTACGAGCAGTACTTC,CASSGDRALYEQYF
TRBJ2-3,12,.,TRBV12-3/TRBV12-4,.,TGTGCCAGCAGTCCTTCCACAGATACGCAGTATTTT,CASSPSTDTQYF
TRBJ2-6,18,.,TRBV7-6,.,TGTGCCAGCAGCTTATACGGCAGGGCGGTCTCTGGGGCCAACGTCCTGACTTTC,CASSLYGRAVSGANVLTF
TRBJ1-2,16,.,TRBV7-2,TRBD1,TGTGCCAGCAGCTTAGCTCTTGGGGGACAGAACTATGGCTACACCTTC,CASSLALGGQNYGYTF
TRBJ2-3,19,.,TRBV19,TRBD1,TGTGCCAGTAGTATAGATCTGGCTCGGGACAGGGAGAGGACAGATACGCAGTATTTT,CASSIDLARDRERTDTQYF
TRBJ2-6,14,.,TRBV13,.,TGTGCCAGCAGCTTCAGGTCTGGGGCCAACGTCCTGACTTTC,CASSFRSGANVLTF
TRBJ2-5,15,.,TRBV7-2,.,TGTGCCAGCAGCCCCGCCGCAGGGGCGGTAGAGACCCAGTACTTC,CASSPAAGAVETQYF
TRBJ2-3,16,.,TRBV7-9,TRBD2,TGTGCCAGCAGCCCCTGGGGTAGGCGGGAGGGAGATACGCAGTATTTT,CASSPWGRREGDTQYF
TRBJ2-1,15,few,TRBV9,.,TGTGCCAGCAGCGTTACACAGAGCTCCTACAATGAGCAGTTCTTC,CASSVTQSSYNEQFF
TRBJ2-5,18,.,TRBV21-1,.,TGTGCCAGCAGCAAAGCGGGAACTAGCGGGAGTGTGAGTGAGACCCAGTACTTC,CASSKAGTSGSVSETQYF
TRBJ1-1,12,.,TRBV6-5,.,TGTGCCAGCACTTTTCGGGGGGGTGAAGCTTTCTTT,CASTFRGGEAFF
TRBJ1-2,16,.,TRBV28,.,TGTGCCAGCGGTATACCTGTCACGGGGAGGCTCGGTGGCTACACCTTC,CASGIPVTGRLGGYTF
TRBJ1-1,13,.,TRBV11-2,.,TGTGCCAGCGGTCAGATCTCGAACACTGAAGCTTTCTTT,CASGQISNTEAFF
TRBJ2-3,15,.,TRBV5-4,.,TGTGCCAGCAGCTTGACGAATCAAATCACAGATACGCAGTATTTT,CASSLTNQITDTQYF
TRBJ1-5,13,.,TRBV6-5,.,TGTGCCAGCAGAACCGGACAGAATCAGCCCCAGCATTTT,CASRTGQNQPQHF
TRBJ1-1,13,few,TRBV2,.,TGTGCCAGCCGACAGGAGGCGAACACTGAAGCTTTCTTT,CASRQEANTEAFF
TRBJ1-3,15,.,TRBV18,.,TGTGCCAGCTCACCTTTGGAGGGATCTGGAAACACCATATATTTT,CASSPLEGSGNTIYF
TRBJ2-5,16,.,TRBV7-9,TRBD1,TGTGCCAGCAACTACCCGGGACAGGGGGCTCAAGAGACCCAGTACTTC,CASNYPGQGAQETQYF
TRBJ1-5,16,.,TRBV6-2/TRBV6-3,.,TGTGCCAGCAGTTACTCGACCCAAAGACCAGGTCAGCCCCAGCATTTT,CASSYSTQRPGQPQHF
TRBJ2-3,14,once,TRBV6-5,.,TGTGCCAGCAATGGGGAACGTGGCACAGATACGCAGTATTTT,CASNGERGTDTQYF
TRBJ1-1,14,.,TRBV28,.,TGTGCCAGCGCCCGGGGGGGGGTGAACACTGAAGCTTTCTTT,CASARGGVNTEAFF
TRBJ2-3,12,.,TRBV30,.,TGTGCCTGGAGTAAGGACACAGATACGCAGTATTTT,CAWSKDTDTQYF
TRBJ1-3,15,few,TRBV7-9,.,TGTGCCAGCAGCCAGCAGGGGATCTCTGGAAACACCATATATTTT,CASSQQGISGNTIYF
TRBJ1-6,14,.,TRBV9,TRBD1,TGTGCCAGCAGCTTCGGGACAGGGCTCTCACCCCTCCACTTT,CASSFGTGLSPLHF
TRBJ2-5,11,.,TRBV30,.,TGTGCCTGGAGTGTGATGGAGACCCAGTACTTC,CAWSVMETQYF
TRBJ1-3,18,.,TRBV28,TRBD1,TGTGCCAGCAGTTTCGGGTTTCCGGGACAGGGCCCTGGAAACACCATATATTTT,CASSFGFPGQGPGNTIYF
TRBJ2-4,14,.,TRBV4-1,.,TGCGCCAGCAGCCAAGGACTGACGGAAAACATTCAGTACTTC,CASSQGLTENIQYF
TRBJ1-2,12,.,TRBV12-3/TRBV12-4,.,TGTGCCAGCAACGGGGGATCATCGGGCTACACCTTC,CASNGGSSGYTF
TRBJ1-1,13,.,TRBV12-3/TRBV12-4,.,TGTGCCAGCAGTACGGATTTGGGCACTGAAGCTTTCTTT,CASSTDLGTEAFF
TRBJ1-5,15,.,TRBV6-1,TRBD1,TGTGCCAGCAGTGACGGTGGACAGGGCTATCAGCCCCAGCATTTT,CASSDGGQGYQPQHF
TRBJ2-3,14,.,TRBV7-2,TRBD2,TGTGCCAGCAGGCCCGGGACTAGCGCAGATACGCAGTATTTT,CASRPGTSADTQYF
TRBJ1-1,17,.,TRBV19,.,TGTGCCAGTAGCAAGCTCACCCCGGGGGCAGGGAACACTGAAGCTTTCTTT,CASSKLTPGAGNTEAFF
TRBJ2-3,15,.,TRBV15,.,TGTGCCACCAGCAGAGCCATTACTACCACAGATACGCAGTATTTT,CATSRAITTTDTQYF
TRBJ2-1,16,.,TRBV4-3,.,TGCGCCAGCAGCCAAGATGGGTTACTGCCAAGGGGGACGCAGTTCTTC,CASSQDGLLPRGTQFF
TRBJ1-5,13,once,TRBV12-5,.,TGTGCTAGTGGTTTGGAGGTTAACCAGCCCCAGCATTTT,CASGLEVNQPQHF
TRBJ2-7,15,few,TRBV18,TRBD2,TGTGCCAGCTCACCACAGTCTGTAGCGGGGAACGAGCAGTACTTC,CASSPQSVAGNEQYF
TRBJ2-3,15,.,TRBV15,TRBD1,TGTGCCACCAGCAGGGACAGGGTCAGCACAGATACGCAGTATTTT,CATSRDRVSTDTQYF
TRBJ1-2,17,.,TRBV5-1,.,TGCGCCAGCAGCGGACGCGAAAGTAACAAAGGCTACTATGGCTACACCTTC,CASSGRESNKGYYGYTF
TRBJ2-1,9,.,TRBV21-1,.,TGTGCCAGCAGCGATGAGCAGTTCTTC,CASSDEQFF